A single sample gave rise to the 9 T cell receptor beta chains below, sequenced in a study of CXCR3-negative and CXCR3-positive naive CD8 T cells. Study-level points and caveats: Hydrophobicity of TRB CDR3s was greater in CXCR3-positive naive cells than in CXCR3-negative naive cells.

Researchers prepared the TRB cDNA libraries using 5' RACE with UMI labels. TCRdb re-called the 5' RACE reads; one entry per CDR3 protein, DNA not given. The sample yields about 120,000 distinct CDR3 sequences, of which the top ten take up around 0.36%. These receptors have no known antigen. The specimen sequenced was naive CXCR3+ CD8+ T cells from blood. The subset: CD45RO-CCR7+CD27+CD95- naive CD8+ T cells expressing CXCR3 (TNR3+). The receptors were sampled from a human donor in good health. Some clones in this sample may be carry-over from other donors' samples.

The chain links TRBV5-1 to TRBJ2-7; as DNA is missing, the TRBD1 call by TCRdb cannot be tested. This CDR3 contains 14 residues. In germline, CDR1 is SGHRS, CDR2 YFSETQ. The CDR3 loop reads CASSSGTVSYEQYF.

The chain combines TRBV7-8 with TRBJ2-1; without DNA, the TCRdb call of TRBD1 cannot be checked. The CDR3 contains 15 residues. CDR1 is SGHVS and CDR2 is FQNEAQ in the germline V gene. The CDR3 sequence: CASSLAGGHYNEQFF.

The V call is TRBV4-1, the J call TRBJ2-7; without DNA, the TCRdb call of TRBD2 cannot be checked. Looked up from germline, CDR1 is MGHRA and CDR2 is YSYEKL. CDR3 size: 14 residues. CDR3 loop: CASSHGTSPYEQYF.

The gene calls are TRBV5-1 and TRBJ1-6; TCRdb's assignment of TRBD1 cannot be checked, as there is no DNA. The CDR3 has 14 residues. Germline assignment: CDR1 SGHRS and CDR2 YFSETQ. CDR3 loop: CASSLGQGISPLHF.

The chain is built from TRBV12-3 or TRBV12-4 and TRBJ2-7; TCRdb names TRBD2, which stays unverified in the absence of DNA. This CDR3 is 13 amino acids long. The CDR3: CASGMTSLHEQYF.

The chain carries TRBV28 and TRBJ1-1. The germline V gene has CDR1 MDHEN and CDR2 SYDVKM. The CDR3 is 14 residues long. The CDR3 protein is CASSFGSLNTEAFF.

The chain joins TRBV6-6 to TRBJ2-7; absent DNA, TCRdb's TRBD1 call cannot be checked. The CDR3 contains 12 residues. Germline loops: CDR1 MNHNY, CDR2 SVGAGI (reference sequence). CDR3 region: CASSAGQVEQYF.

CDR3 region: CASSQGPGPVKAGVNTEAFF. V gene TRBV14 combines with J gene TRBJ1-1; TCRdb's D gene call, TRBD1, goes unchecked for lack of DNA. This CDR3 has 20 residues. The germline CDR1 and CDR2 sequences are SGHDN and FVKESK.

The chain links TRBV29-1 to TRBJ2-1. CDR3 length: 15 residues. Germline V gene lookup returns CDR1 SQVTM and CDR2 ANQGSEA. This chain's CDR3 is CSVEEAGEIYNEQFF.